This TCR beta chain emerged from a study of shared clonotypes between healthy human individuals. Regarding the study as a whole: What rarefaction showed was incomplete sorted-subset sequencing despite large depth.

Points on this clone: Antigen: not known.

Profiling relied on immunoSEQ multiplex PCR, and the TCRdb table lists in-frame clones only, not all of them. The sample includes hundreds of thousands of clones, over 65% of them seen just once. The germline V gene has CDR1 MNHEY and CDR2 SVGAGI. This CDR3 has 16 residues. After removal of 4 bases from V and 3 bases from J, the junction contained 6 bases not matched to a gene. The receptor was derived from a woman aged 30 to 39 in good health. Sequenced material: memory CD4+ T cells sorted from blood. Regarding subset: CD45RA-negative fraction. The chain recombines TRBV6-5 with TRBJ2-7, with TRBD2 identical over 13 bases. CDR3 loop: CASSFMGTSGDYEQYF. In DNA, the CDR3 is TGTGCCAGCAGTTTCATGGGGACTAGCGGGGACTACGAGCAGTACTTC.